This is a list of T cell receptor beta chains from one sample in a study of T cells in Graves' hyperthyroidism and ophthalmopathy. MiXCR, run by TCRdb on the multiplex PCR reads, gives a single entry per CDR3 protein. The table lists about 420,000 distinct CDR3 sequences, 15% to 19% of them singletons. Sequencing was done on a sample of blood. Receptors were obtained from a woman younger than 35 with Graves' hyperthyroidism. Both conserved end residues are part of each CDR3. Each record gives: V gene, clone size, D gene, J gene, CDR3 DNA, CDR3 protein. The D gene is left open where the match is weak. The listing skips clone size in some rows; elsewhere it reads once, few, many or a size class.

TRBV6-6,many,TRBD1,TRBJ2-7,TGTGCCAGCAGTTACTCGACAGGGTGGTACGAGCAGTACTTC,CASSYSTGWYEQYF
TRBV15,few,TRBD2,TRBJ2-7,TGTGCCACCAGCAGATCTGGTGGGACTAGCGGGAAAAACGAGCAGTACTTC,CATSRSGGTSGKNEQYF
TRBV7-2,many,.,TRBJ2-7,TGTGCCAGCAGCTTACGCCAGGGGCTGGCCTACGAGCAGTACTTC,CASSLRQGLAYEQYF
TRBV12-3/TRBV12-4,many,.,TRBJ2-1,TGTGCCAGCAGGAGGGACCTAGTCGAGGATTACTACAATGAGCAGTTCTTC,CASRRDLVEDYYNEQFF
TRBV2,few,TRBD2,TRBJ2-1,TGTGCCAGCACCCTAGCGGGCAATGAGCAGTTCTTC,CASTLAGNEQFF
TRBV6-2/TRBV6-3,.,.,TRBJ1-1,TGTGTCAGCAGTTACGAGGGCCCGAGCACTGAAGCTTTCTTT,CVSSYEGPSTEAFF
TRBV19,few,.,TRBJ1-1,TGTGCCAGTAAGTACGGGAACACTGAAGCTTTCTTT,CASKYGNTEAFF
TRBV3-1,.,TRBD2,TRBJ2-7,TGTGCCAGCAGCCAAAAAGCGGGAGGGTACGGGGAGCAGTACTTC,CASSQKAGGYGEQYF
TRBV11-2,many,.,TRBJ1-4,TGTGCCAGCAGCTACGGGACTGCGGTATGGGAAAAACTGTTTTTT,CASSYGTAVWEKLFF
TRBV20-1,many,.,TRBJ1-2,TGCAGTGCTCGACTGGGGCCTAACTATGGCTACACCTTC,CSARLGPNYGYTF
TRBV12-5,few,TRBD2,TRBJ2-1,TGTGCTAGTGGTTTTGGGACTAACAATGAGCAGTTCTTC,CASGFGTNNEQFF
TRBV2,.,TRBD2,TRBJ2-5,TGTGCCAGCAGCGATAGGACTAGCGGGAGGGAGACCCAGTACTTC,CASSDRTSGRETQYF
TRBV9,.,TRBD1,TRBJ2-7,TGTGCCAGCAGTTACGAAGACAGGGTCTACGAGCAGTACTTC,CASSYEDRVYEQYF
TRBV20-1,.,.,TRBJ1-2,TGCAGTGCTGGCTCTAACTATGGCTACACCTTC,CSAGSNYGYTF
TRBV5-1,few,TRBD1,TRBJ1-1,TGCGCCAGCAGCTTGACCCCCGGACAGGGCGGTGGGAACACTGAAGCTTTCTTT,CASSLTPGQGGGNTEAFF
TRBV6-1,few,.,TRBJ1-6,TGTGCCAGCAGTTACGAACAGCCTAGGGGGTATTCACCCCTCCACTTT,CASSYEQPRGYSPLHF
TRBV20-1,.,TRBD2,TRBJ2-1,TGCAGTGCGCTGACTAGCGGGAGGTACAATGAGCAGTTCTTC,CSALTSGRYNEQFF
TRBV10-3,many,.,TRBJ1-2,TGTGCCATCAGTGGACAAGACAGGTCCGATTGGAGCTACACCTTC,CAISGQDRSDWSYTF
TRBV5-1,few,TRBD1,TRBJ2-1,TGCGCCAGCAGCTTTTCGGGGCAGGGGGCGGCCGGGACCCTATACAATGAGCAGTTCTTC,CASSFSGQGAAGTLYNEQFF
TRBV12-3/TRBV12-4,many,.,TRBJ1-1,TGTGCCAGCAGCCGGGACTGGCGCATGAACACTGAAGCTTTCTTT,CASSRDWRMNTEAFF
TRBV29-1,few,.,TRBJ2-5,TGCAGCGTTGAAGATTCACGAAAAGAGACCCAGTACTTC,CSVEDSRKETQYF
TRBV27,once,.,TRBJ2-2,TGTGCCAGCACCCGTGACAGCCCGGGGGGGGAGCTGTTTTTT,CASTRDSPGGELFF
TRBV5-5,many,TRBD1,TRBJ1-4,TGTGCCAGCAGCTTTAGGACAGGGGCAACTAATGAAAAACTGTTTTTT,CASSFRTGATNEKLFF
TRBV5-1,.,.,TRBJ2-3,TGCGCCAGCAGCCCGGGGCGGGGCACAGATACGCAGTATTTT,CASSPGRGTDTQYF
TRBV20-1,.,.,TRBJ1-2,TGCAGTGCCCAGGACAGCCGATACTGGGCCGGCTACACCTTC,CSAQDSRYWAGYTF
TRBV14,many,TRBD2,TRBJ2-1,TGTGCCAGCAGCCAAGACGGGACCAAAAGAAGAAGAGCGGGAGAGCAGTTCTTC,CASSQDGTKRRRAGEQFF
TRBV2,many,.,TRBJ1-6,TGTGCCAGCAGGGGAGAGGGCTCACCCCTCCACTTT,CASRGEGSPLHF
TRBV2,many,.,TRBJ1-1,TGTGCCAGCAGTGGAGACCGGGGGCGGAGAAGGGCTTTCTTT,CASSGDRGRRRAFF
TRBV7-2,many,.,TRBJ2-7,TGTGCCAGCAGCCCCCAAGCGGCGTACGAGCAGTACTTC,CASSPQAAYEQYF
TRBV12-3/TRBV12-4,many,TRBD1,TRBJ1-1,TGTGCCAGCAAAACAGGGGACCTAAACACTGAAGCTTTCTTT,CASKTGDLNTEAFF
TRBV12-3/TRBV12-4,many,.,TRBJ1-5,TGTGCCAGCTCAGTTTCAATGAGGTTGCATCAGCCCCAGCATTTT,CASSVSMRLHQPQHF
TRBV28,.,.,TRBJ1-6,TGTGCCAGCAGCTTAGGTGTCAGGGCCTCCTATAATTCACCCCTCCACTTT,CASSLGVRASYNSPLHF
TRBV29-1,few,TRBD1,TRBJ2-3,TGCAGCGGAGGGGGCTTGACAGATACGCAGTATTTT,CSGGGLTDTQYF
TRBV5-1,many,.,TRBJ2-7,TGCGCCAGCAGCTTTGGGACTGAACGGTACGAGCAGTACTTC,CASSFGTERYEQYF
TRBV10-3,.,.,TRBJ1-2,TGTGCCATCAGTGAATCCGGGGGGGGGGGCTATGGCTACACCTTC,CAISESGGGGYGYTF
TRBV29-1,.,.,TRBJ1-1,TGCAGCGTTGAAACAGGACTTAGGACTGAAGCTTTCTTT,CSVETGLRTEAFF
TRBV3-1,many,.,TRBJ1-1,TGTGCCAGCAGCCACCGGGGGGGGAGCAACACTGAAGCTTTCTTT,CASSHRGGSNTEAFF
TRBV10-3,many,.,TRBJ1-2,TGTGCCATCAGTGGGTTTGGCAGGGGAGACTATGGCTACACCTTC,CAISGFGRGDYGYTF
TRBV20-1,.,TRBD1,TRBJ2-1,TGCAGTGCTGGGGGGACAGGGGATTGGTATGAGCAGTTCTTC,CSAGGTGDWYEQFF
TRBV6-1,few,.,TRBJ1-5,TGTGCCAGCAGTTCTGACAGTGCCCAGCCCCAGCATTTT,CASSSDSAQPQHF
TRBV2,many,.,TRBJ2-1,TGTGCCAGCAGTGAAGTAATGGGCTCTTTGAACAATGAGCAGTTCTTC,CASSEVMGSLNNEQFF
TRBV28,few,.,TRBJ1-1,TGTGCCGGCAGCTCCAGCCATTTGAACACTGAAGCTTTCTTT,CAGSSSHLNTEAFF
TRBV10-3,few,.,TRBJ2-3,TGTGCCACCTTATCGTCTGCTTGGCCAGATACGCAGTATTTT,CATLSSAWPDTQYF
TRBV10-3,few,.,TRBJ1-4,TGTGCCATCAGTGAAGGGGTAGAAAAACTGTTTTTT,CAISEGVEKLFF
TRBV28,many,.,TRBJ1-1,TGTGCCAGCAGTTTTCGGGGATTGAACACTGAAGCTTTCTTT,CASSFRGLNTEAFF
TRBV20-1,few,.,TRBJ2-1,TGCAGTGCTAGATCGCCTGAAGCGAGGGGGACATACAATGAGCAGTTCTTC,CSARSPEARGTYNEQFF
TRBV6-1,.,.,TRBJ2-2,TGTGCCAGCAGTTTGAGAGGGGCCGGCACTAACACCGGGGAGCTGTTTTTT,CASSLRGAGTNTGELFF
TRBV19,few,.,TRBJ2-1,TGTGCCAGTAGTAATCAAAGCCGCCAAGCCTACAATGAGCAGTTCTTC,CASSNQSRQAYNEQFF
TRBV7-9,.,.,TRBJ2-3,TGTGCCAGCAGCCCCGAGCCATATACGCAGTATTTT,CASSPEPYTQYF
TRBV28,many,TRBD2,TRBJ2-1,TGTGCCAGCACTCCAAGGGGCACGGGGCCTGGGACTAGCGGGAGGGCTAATGAGCAGTTCTTC,CASTPRGTGPGTSGRANEQFF
TRBV3-1,many,TRBD2,TRBJ2-7,TGTGCCAGCAGCCAAGATGCGTGGGAGGGCCCCGAGCAGTACTTC,CASSQDAWEGPEQYF
TRBV6-1,many,TRBD2,TRBJ2-3,TGTGCCAGCAGTGCCTTGTCTAGCGGGGGAACCACAGATACGCAGTATTTT,CASSALSSGGTTDTQYF
TRBV18,few,.,TRBJ2-3,TGTGCCAGCTCAGCAAGACCGTCCCTTCTAAGCACAGATACGCAGTATTTT,CASSARPSLLSTDTQYF
TRBV20-1,few,.,TRBJ1-6,TGCAGTGCTAGAGTACCGACTGGGAGTAATTCACCCCTCCACTTT,CSARVPTGSNSPLHF
TRBV20-1,.,.,TRBJ1-5,TGCAGTGCTAGACGAGGGGAGCTCAGCAATCAGCCCCAGCATTTT,CSARRGELSNQPQHF
TRBV6-2/TRBV6-3,many,.,TRBJ1-6,TGTGCCAGCACTCCTCGGGGCGGGAAGGCAAATTCACCCCTCCACTTT,CASTPRGGKANSPLHF
TRBV12-3/TRBV12-4,.,TRBD2,TRBJ2-7,TGTGCCAGCAGTTTTGGGCCTAGCGGGAGAAGTTTTTACGAGCAGTACTTC,CASSFGPSGRSFYEQYF
TRBV5-4,few,TRBD1,TRBJ2-7,TGTGCCAGCAGCTTGTGGGACAGATACTACGAGCAGTACTTC,CASSLWDRYYEQYF